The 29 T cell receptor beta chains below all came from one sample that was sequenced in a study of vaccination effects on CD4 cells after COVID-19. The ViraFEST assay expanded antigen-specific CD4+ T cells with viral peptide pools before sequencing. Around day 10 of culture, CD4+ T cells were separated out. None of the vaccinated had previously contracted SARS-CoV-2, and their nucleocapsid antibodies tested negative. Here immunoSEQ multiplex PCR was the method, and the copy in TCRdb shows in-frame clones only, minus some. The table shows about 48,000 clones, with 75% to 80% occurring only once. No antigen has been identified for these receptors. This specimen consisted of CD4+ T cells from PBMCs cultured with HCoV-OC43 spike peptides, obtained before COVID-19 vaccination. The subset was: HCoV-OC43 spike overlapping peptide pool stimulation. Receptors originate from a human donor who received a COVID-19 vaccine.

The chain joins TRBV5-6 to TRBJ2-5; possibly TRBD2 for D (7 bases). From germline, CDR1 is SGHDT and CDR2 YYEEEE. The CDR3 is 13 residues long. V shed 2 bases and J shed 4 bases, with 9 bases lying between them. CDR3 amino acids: CASSFGGPETQYF. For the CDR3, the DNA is TGTGCCAGCAGCTTCGGGGGGCCAGAGACCCAGTACTTC.

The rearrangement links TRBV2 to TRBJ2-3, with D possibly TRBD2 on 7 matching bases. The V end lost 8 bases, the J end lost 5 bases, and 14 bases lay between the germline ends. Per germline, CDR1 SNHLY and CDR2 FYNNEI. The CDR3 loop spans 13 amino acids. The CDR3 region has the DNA TGTGCCAGCTGGTGGGGGGGCGTAGATACGCAGTATTTT. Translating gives CASWWGGVDTQYF.

The CDR3, as DNA: TGTGCCAGCAGCGCAGGGTCTCACGGTGGAAACACCATATATTTT. This sequence encodes CASSAGSHGGNTIYF. The rearrangement joins TRBV7-9 to TRBJ1-3, with D possibly TRBD1 on 5 matching bases. Trimming took off 5 bases at V and 3 bases at J, with 14 bases between the two ends. This CDR3 has 15 amino acids. CDR1 SEHNR and CDR2 FQNEAQ come from the germline V gene (reference sequence).

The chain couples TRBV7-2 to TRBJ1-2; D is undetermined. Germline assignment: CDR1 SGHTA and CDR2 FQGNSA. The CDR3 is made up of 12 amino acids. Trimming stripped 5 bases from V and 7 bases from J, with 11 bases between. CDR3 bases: TGTGCCAGCAGCGACCACTGGGGTGGCTACACCTTC. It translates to CASSDHWGGYTF.

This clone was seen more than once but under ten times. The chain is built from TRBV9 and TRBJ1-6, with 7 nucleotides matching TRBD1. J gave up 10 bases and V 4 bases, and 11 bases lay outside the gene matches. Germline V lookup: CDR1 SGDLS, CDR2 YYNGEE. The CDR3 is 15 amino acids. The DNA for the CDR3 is TGTGCCAGCAGCCCCGTCCAGGGGGTAGGGTCACCCCTCCACTTT. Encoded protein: CASSPVQGVGSPLHF.

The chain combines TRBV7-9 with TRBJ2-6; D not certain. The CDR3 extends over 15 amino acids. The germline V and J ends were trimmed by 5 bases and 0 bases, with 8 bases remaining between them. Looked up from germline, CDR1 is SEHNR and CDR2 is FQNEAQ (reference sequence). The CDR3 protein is CASSKSDSGANVLTF. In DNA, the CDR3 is TGTGCCAGCAGCAAATCAGACTCTGGGGCCAACGTCCTGACTTTC.

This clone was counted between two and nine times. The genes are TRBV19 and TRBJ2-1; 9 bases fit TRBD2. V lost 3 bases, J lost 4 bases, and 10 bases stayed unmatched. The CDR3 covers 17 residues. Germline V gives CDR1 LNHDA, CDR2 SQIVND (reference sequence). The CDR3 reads CASSMVPSGARYNEQFF. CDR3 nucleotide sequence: TGTGCCAGTAGTATGGTCCCTAGCGGGGCGAGGTACAATGAGCAGTTCTTC.

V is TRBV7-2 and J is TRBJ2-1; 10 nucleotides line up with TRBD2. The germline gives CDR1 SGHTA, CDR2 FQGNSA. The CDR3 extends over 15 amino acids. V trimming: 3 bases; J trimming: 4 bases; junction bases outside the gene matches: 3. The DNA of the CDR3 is TGTGCCAGCAGCTTTTATAGCGGGGGGTACAATGAGCAGTTCTTC. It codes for CASSFYSGGYNEQFF.

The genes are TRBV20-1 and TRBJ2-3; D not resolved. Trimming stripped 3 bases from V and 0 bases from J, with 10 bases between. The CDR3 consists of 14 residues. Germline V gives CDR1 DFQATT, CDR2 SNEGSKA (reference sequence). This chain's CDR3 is CSASTRASTDTQYF. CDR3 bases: TGCAGTGCTAGTACCCGAGCGAGCACAGATACGCAGTATTTT.

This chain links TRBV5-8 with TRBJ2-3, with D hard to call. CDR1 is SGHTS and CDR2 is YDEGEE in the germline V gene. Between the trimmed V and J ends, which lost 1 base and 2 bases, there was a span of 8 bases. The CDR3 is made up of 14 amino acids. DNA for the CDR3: TGTGCCAGCAGCTTGAAAAGAGCCACAGATACGCAGTATTTT. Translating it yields CASSLKRATDTQYF.

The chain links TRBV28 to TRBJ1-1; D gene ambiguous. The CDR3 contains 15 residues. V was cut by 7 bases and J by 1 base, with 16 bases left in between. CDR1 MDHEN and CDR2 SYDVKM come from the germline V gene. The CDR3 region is CASKGVEEWNTEAFF. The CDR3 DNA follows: TGTGCCAGCAAAGGAGTCGAGGAATGGAACACTGAAGCTTTCTTT.

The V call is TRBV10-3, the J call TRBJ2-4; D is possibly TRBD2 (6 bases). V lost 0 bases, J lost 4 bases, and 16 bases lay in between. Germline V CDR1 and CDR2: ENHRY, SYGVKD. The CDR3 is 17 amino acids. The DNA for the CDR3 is TGTGCCATCAGTGAGTCGATCGCGGGGCCTGGAAAAAACATTCAGTACTTC. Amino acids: CAISESIAGPGKNIQYF.

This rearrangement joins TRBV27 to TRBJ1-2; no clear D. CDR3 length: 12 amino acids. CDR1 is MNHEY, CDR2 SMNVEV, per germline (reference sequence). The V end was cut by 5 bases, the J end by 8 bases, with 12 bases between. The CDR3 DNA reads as TGTGCCAGCAGTCCCCACTGGGAGGGCTACACCTTC. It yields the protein CASSPHWEGYTF.

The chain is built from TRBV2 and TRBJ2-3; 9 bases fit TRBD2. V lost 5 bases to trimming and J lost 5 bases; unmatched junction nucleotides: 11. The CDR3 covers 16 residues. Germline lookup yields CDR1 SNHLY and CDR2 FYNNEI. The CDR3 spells CASSTPKTSGEDTQYF. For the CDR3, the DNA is TGTGCCAGCAGTACACCGAAGACTAGCGGAGAAGATACGCAGTATTTT.

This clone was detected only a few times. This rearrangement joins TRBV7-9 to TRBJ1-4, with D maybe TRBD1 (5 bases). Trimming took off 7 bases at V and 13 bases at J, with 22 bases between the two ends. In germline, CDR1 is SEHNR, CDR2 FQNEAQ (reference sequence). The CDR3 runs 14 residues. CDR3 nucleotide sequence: TGTGCCAGCACCACGAATTTCCTTGTGGGGGGACTGTTTTTT. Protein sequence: CASTTNFLVGGLFF.

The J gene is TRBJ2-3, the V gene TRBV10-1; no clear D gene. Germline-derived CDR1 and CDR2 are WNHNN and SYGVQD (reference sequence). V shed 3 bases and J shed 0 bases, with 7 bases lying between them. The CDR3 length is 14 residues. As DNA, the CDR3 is TGCGCCAGCAGTGAAGAGTTTAGCACAGATACGCAGTATTTT. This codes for CASSEEFSTDTQYF.

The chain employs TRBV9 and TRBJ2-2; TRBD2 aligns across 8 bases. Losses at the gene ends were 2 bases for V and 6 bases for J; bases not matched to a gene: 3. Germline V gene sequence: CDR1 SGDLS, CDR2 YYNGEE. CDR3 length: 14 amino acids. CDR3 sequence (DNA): TGTGCCAGCAGCGTTGGACTAGCACCCGGGGAGCTGTTTTTT. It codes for CASSVGLAPGELFF.

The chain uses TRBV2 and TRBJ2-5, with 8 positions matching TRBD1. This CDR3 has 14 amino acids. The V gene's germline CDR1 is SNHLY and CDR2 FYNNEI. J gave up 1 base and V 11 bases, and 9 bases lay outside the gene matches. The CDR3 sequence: CAGQIQGVQETQYF. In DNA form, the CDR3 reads TGTGCCGGCCAAATACAGGGGGTCCAAGAGACCCAGTACTTC.

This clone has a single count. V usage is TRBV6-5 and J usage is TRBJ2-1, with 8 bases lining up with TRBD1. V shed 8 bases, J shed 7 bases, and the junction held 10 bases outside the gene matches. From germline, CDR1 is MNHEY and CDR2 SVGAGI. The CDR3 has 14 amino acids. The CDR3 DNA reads TGTGCCAGCCGTTGGCAGGGGGCGCGTAATGAGCAGTTCTTC. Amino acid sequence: CASRWQGARNEQFF.

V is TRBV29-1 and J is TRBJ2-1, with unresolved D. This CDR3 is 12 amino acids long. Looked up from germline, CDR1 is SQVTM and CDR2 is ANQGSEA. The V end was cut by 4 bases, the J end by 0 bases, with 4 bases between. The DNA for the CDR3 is TGCAGCGTTGCAGCCTCCTACAATGAGCAGTTCTTC. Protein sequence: CSVAASYNEQFF.

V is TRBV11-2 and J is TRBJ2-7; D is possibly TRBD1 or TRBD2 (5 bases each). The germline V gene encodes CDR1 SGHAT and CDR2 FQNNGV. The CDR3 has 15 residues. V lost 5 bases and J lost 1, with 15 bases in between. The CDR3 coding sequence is TGTGCCAGCAGCATATACCGGGACGGATCCTACGAGCAGTACGTC. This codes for CASSIYRDGSYEQYV.

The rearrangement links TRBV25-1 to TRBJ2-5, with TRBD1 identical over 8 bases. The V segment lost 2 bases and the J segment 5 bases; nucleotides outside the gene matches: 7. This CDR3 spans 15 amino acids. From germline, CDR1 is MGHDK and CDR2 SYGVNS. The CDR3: CASSEIDRGDETQYF. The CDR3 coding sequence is TGTGCCAGCAGTGAAATCGACAGGGGAGACGAGACCCAGTACTTC.

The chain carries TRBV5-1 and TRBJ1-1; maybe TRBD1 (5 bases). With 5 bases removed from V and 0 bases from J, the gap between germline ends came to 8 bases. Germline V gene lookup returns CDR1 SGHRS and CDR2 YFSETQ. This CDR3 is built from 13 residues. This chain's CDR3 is CASRQTVNTEAFF. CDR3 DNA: TGCGCCAGCAGGCAGACAGTGAACACTGAAGCTTTCTTT.

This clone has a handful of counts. The chain's CDR3 is CASSLLATNSPLHF. The CDR3 DNA sequence: TGTGCCAGCAGCTTACTAGCAACCAATTCACCCCTCCACTTT. This rearrangement joins TRBV7-3 to TRBJ1-6; D not resolved. Trimming left V 2 bases short and J 7 bases short, with 9 bases between. This CDR3 has 14 residues. From germline, CDR1 is SGHTA and CDR2 FQGTGA.

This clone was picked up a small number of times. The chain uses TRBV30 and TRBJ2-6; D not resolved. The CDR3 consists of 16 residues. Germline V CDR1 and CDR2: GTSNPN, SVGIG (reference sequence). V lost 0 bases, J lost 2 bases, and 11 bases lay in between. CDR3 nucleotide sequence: TGTGCCTGGAGTGTGCTAAGGTCTGCTGGGGCCAACGTCCTGACTTTC. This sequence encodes CAWSVLRSAGANVLTF.

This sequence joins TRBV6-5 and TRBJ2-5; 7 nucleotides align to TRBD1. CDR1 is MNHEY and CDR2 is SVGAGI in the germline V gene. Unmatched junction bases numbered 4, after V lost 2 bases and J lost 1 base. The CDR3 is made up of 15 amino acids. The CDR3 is CASSYTRGLQETQYF. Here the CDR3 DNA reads TGTGCCAGCAGTTACACGAGGGGGCTCCAAGAGACCCAGTACTTC.

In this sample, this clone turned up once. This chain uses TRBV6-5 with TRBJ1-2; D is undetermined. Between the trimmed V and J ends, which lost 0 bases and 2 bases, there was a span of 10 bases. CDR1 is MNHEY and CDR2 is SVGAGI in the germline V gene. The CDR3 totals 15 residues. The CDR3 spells CASSYSGTANYGYTF. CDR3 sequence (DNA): TGTGCCAGCAGTTACTCAGGCACTGCCAACTATGGCTACACCTTC.

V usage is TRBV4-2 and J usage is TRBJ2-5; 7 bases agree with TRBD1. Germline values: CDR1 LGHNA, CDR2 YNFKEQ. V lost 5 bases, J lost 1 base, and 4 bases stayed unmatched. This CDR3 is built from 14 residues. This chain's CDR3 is CASSKGTVQETQYF. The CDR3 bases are TGTGCCAGCAGCAAAGGGACAGTCCAAGAGACCCAGTACTTC.

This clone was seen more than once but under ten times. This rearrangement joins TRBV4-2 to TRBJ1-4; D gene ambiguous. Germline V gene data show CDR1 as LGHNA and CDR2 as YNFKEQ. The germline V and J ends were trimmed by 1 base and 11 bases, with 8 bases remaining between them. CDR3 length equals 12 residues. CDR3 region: CASSQGSEKLFF. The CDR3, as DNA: TGTGCCAGCAGCCAAGGGAGCGAGAAACTGTTTTTT.